Presented here are 24 T cell receptor beta chains from one specimen sequenced in a study of cytotoxic CD8 clonotypes in ibrutinib-treated CLL. Sequencing used immunoSEQ multiplex PCR; TCRdb keeps in-frame clones, though not all of them. The repertoire holds 90,000 to 150,000 clones, with roughly 60% as singletons. Sequencing was performed on PBMCs, taken after 24 months of ibrutinib treatment. These receptors came from a human donor with chronic lymphocytic leukemia.

In this sample, this clone turned up a few times. The CDR3 sequence is CAWSVRSVTGELFF. In DNA form, the CDR3 reads TGTGCCTGGAGTGTACGGAGTGTGACTGGGGAGCTGTTTTTT. The chain has TRBV30 and TRBJ2-2; unclear D gene. CDR1 is GTSNPN and CDR2 is SVGIG in the germline V gene (reference sequence). This CDR3 comprises 14 residues. V lost 0 bases and J lost 8, with 13 bases in between.

This clone appeared a single time. As DNA, the CDR3 is TGTGCCGCAGCAGAGTCCCCAGGGACCTCCGTGGATACGCAGTATTTT. This codes for CAAAESPGTSVDTQYF. This chain uses TRBV7-6 with TRBJ2-3; D possibly uses TRBD1 or TRBD2 (5 bases each). CDR3 size: 16 residues. Germline CDR1 and CDR2: SGHVS and FNYEAQ. Trimming shortened V by 11 bases and J by 6 bases, and 27 bases separated the two germline ends.

The chain is built from TRBV19 and TRBJ2-5, with D uncertain. Germline V gene data show CDR1 as LNHDA and CDR2 as SQIVND (reference sequence). The CDR3 is 14 amino acids. V lost 2 bases to trimming and J lost 0 bases, with 7 bases between them. The CDR3 bases are TGTGCCAGTAGTATAATGGCTAACCAAGAGACCCAGTACTTC. Translating gives CASSIMANQETQYF. Variable domain in full (rest from reference TRBV19 and TRBJ2-5): DGGITQSPKYLFRKEGQNVTLSCEQNLNHDAMYWYRQDPGQGLRLIYYSQIVNDFQKGDIAEGYSVSREKKESFPLTVTSAQKNPTAFYLCASSIMANQETQYFGPGTRLLVL.

The table lists this clone with a count of one. CDR3: CASSVGLALTGELFF. The DNA of the CDR3 is TGTGCCAGCAGCGTAGGGCTAGCTCTCACCGGGGAGCTGTTTTTT. The chain combines TRBV7-3 with TRBJ2-2; D may be TRBD2 (5 bases). The CDR3 loop spans 15 amino acids. Deletions cut 5 bases from V and 4 bases from J, with 14 bases between. The germline gives CDR1 SGHTA, CDR2 FQGTGA. Full variable domain (outside the CDR3, taken from reference TRBV7-3 and TRBJ2-2): GAGVSQTPSNKVTEKGKYVELRCDPISGHTALYWYRQSLGQGPEFLIYFQGTGAADDSGLPNDRFFAVRPEGSVSTLKIQRTERGDSAVYLCASSVGLALTGELFFGEGSRLTVL.

DNA of the CDR3: TGTGCCAGCAGCCAAAGGGTTCAGAATGAAAAACTGTTTTTT. Encoded protein: CASSQRVQNEKLFF. The chain links TRBV6-1 to TRBJ1-4, with D unclear. Trimming took 6 bases from V and 5 from J, leaving 13 bases between them. Germline V CDR1 and CDR2: MNHNS, SASEGT. The CDR3 covers 14 residues.

V is TRBV30 and J is TRBJ2-4; 10 nucleotides line up with TRBD1. From germline, CDR1 is GTSNPN and CDR2 SVGIG (reference sequence). This CDR3 comprises 17 residues. Losses at the gene ends were 0 bases for V and 2 bases for J; bases not matched to a gene: 7. CDR3 nucleotide sequence: TGTGCCTGGAGTGTGCTCGGGACAGGGGTTTCCAAAAACATTCAGTACTTC. Translating gives CAWSVLGTGVSKNIQYF.

This clone was found a few times. The chain is built from TRBV11-3 and TRBJ2-7; TRBD2 agrees at 13 bases. The germline gives CDR1 SGHNT, CDR2 YENEEA. The V gene end was trimmed by 5 bases and the J gene end by 7 bases; junction bases not matched to a gene: 5. The CDR3 covers 14 residues. This CDR3 is CASSPGLAGVEQYF. DNA of the CDR3: TGTGCCAGCAGCCCTGGACTAGCGGGGGTTGAGCAGTACTTC.

The chain is built from TRBV2 and TRBJ1-2; D is undetermined. This CDR3 has 12 amino acids. Germline values: CDR1 SNHLY, CDR2 FYNNEI. CDR3: CAGSSYNYGYTF. CDR3 nucleotide sequence: TGTGCGGGGTCCTCGTATAACTATGGCTACACCTTC.

The sample holds one count of this clone. This chain uses TRBV5-1 with TRBJ2-1, with D tentatively TRBD2 (5 bases). Germline CDR1 is SGHRS and CDR2 is YFSETQ. The CDR3 sequence is 15 residues long. V was cut by 0 bases and J by 8 bases, with 15 bases left in between. CDR3 amino acids: CASSLAQMVSDEQFF. The CDR3 coding sequence is TGCGCCAGCAGCTTGGCCCAAATGGTTAGCGATGAGCAGTTCTTC.

A few counts support this clone. The chain joins TRBV27 to TRBJ1-6; perhaps TRBD1 as D (6 bases). V lost 4 bases, J lost 8 bases, and 9 bases lay in between. Germline assignment: CDR1 MNHEY and CDR2 SMNVEV (reference sequence). The CDR3 has 13 amino acids. This CDR3 reads CASSSGEDSPLHF. For the CDR3, the DNA is TGTGCCAGCAGTTCAGGGGAAGATTCACCCCTCCACTTT.

This sequence joins TRBV11-1 and TRBJ1-5; D remains unclear. The germline V gene has CDR1 SGHAT and CDR2 FQDESV (reference sequence). V lost 1 base and J 4 bases, leaving 8 bases between the germline ends. The CDR3 sequence is 14 residues long. The CDR3: CASSLDGVNQPQHF. CDR3 DNA: TGTGCCAGCAGCTTAGATGGAGTTAATCAGCCCCAGCATTTT. The full variable domain, rest sourced from reference TRBV11-1 and TRBJ1-5, is EAEVAQSPRYKITEKSQAVAFWCDPISGHATLYWYRQILGQGPELLVQFQDESVVDDSQLPKDRFSAERLKGVDSTLKIQPAELGDSAMYLCASSLDGVNQPQHFGDGTRLSIL.

The rearrangement uses TRBV7-2 and TRBJ2-5; D remains unclear. The germline CDR1 and CDR2 sequences are SGHTA and FQGNSA. The CDR3 has 13 residues. V lost 0 bases, J lost 5 bases, and 7 bases lay in between. In nucleotides, the CDR3 is TGTGCCAGCAGCTTAGCCTATACTGAGACCCAGTACTTC. Its translation: CASSLAYTETQYF.

The genes are TRBV7-2 and TRBJ1-5, with 7 bases fitting TRBD1. Germline trimming cut 5 bases from V and 9 bases from J; bases unmatched to any gene: 10. This CDR3 spans 14 amino acids. Per the germline V gene, CDR1 is SGHTA and CDR2 is FQGNSA. CDR3 in DNA: TGTGCCAGCAGCCAGGGGGGGGGCCAGGGGCCCCAGCATTTT. Protein: CASSQGGGQGPQHF.

This chain connects TRBV6-5 to TRBJ1-6; 7 bases are shared with TRBD1. The CDR3 is 12 amino acids. V was pared by 6 bases and J by 13 bases, with 6 bases of the junction left unmatched. Germline V gene data show CDR1 as MNHEY and CDR2 as SVGAGI. CDR3 nucleotide sequence: TGTGCCAGCAGCCCGACAGGGACCCCCCTCCACTTT. Amino acids: CASSPTGTPLHF.

This rearrangement joins TRBV6-5 to TRBJ1-6, with 7 bases that match TRBD1. This CDR3 has 15 residues. The junction had 3 bases not matched to a gene; V was cut back by 0 bases and J by 7 bases. The germline V gene encodes CDR1 MNHEY and CDR2 SVGAGI. The CDR3 DNA reads TGTGCCAGCAGTTACTCGAGACAGGGAAATTCACCCCTCCACTTT. It translates to CASSYSRQGNSPLHF.

The chain employs TRBV5-1 and TRBJ1-1; 10 bases line up with TRBD1. Unmatched junction bases numbered 7, after V lost 4 bases and J lost 7 bases. This CDR3 region has 14 residues. Looked up from germline, CDR1 is SGHRS and CDR2 is YFSETQ. DNA for the CDR3: TGCGCCAGCAGCCTGGAGACAGGGGGCCTTGAAGCTTTCTTT. This codes for CASSLETGGLEAFF.

The chain employs TRBV5-1 and TRBJ2-2, with 11 bases aligning to TRBD2. The CDR3 extends over 16 amino acids. The germline CDR1 and CDR2 sequences are SGHRS and YFSETQ. V was clipped by 2 bases and J by 4 bases; unmatched bases: 4. In DNA, the CDR3 is TGCGCCAGCAGCTTTTTAACTAGCGGGGGCACCGGGGAGCTGTTTTTT. Amino acids: CASSFLTSGGTGELFF. The variable domain in full, with the rest retrieved from reference TRBV5-1 and TRBJ2-2, is KAGVTQTPRYLIKTRGQQVTLSCSPISGHRSVSWYQQTPGQGLQFLFEYFSETQRNKGNFPGRFSGRQFSNSRSEMNVSTLELGDSALYLCASSFLTSGGTGELFFGEGSRLTVL.

The chain employs TRBV29-1 and TRBJ2-7; tentatively, D is TRBD1 (5 bases). Deletions cut 3 bases from V and 0 bases from J, with 12 bases between. Germline CDR1 SQVTM, CDR2 ANQGSEA. The CDR3 has 14 amino acids. This CDR3 is CSVDGAGSSYEQYF. The CDR3 region has the DNA TGCAGCGTTGATGGGGCAGGAAGCTCCTACGAGCAGTACTTC.

This clone was counted many times. V usage is TRBV19 and J usage is TRBJ1-2, with 10 bases that match TRBD1. The CDR3 is 14 residues long. Germline trimming cut 5 bases from V and 6 bases from J; bases unmatched to any gene: 6. Germline CDR1 and CDR2: LNHDA and SQIVND (reference sequence). The CDR3 sequence: CASSGDRGVDGYTF. The CDR3 DNA sequence: TGTGCCAGTAGTGGGGACAGGGGAGTCGATGGCTACACCTTC.

The chain combines TRBV7-3 with TRBJ2-5, with D perhaps matching TRBD1 (5 bases). Trimming took 5 bases from V and 5 from J, leaving 24 bases between them. The CDR3 is made up of 17 amino acids. The germline V gene encodes CDR1 SGHTA and CDR2 FQGTGA. CDR3 residues: CASSVAGKAASGETQYF. CDR3 DNA: TGTGCCAGCAGCGTTGCAGGGAAGGCAGCGTCTGGGGAGACCCAGTACTTC. The full variable domain, with the rest looked up from reference TRBV7-3 and TRBJ2-5, is GAGVSQTPSNKVTEKGKYVELRCDPISGHTALYWYRQSLGQGPEFLIYFQGTGAADDSGLPNDRFFAVRPEGSVSTLKIQRTERGDSAVYLCASSVAGKAASGETQYFGPGTRLLVL.

The chain couples TRBV5-4 to TRBJ2-7, with D tentatively TRBD1 (5 bases). V was trimmed by 0 bases and J by 3 bases, leaving 16 bases between them. Germline lookup yields CDR1 SGHNT and CDR2 YYREEE (reference sequence). The CDR3 contains 16 residues. CDR3 sequence reads: CASSLDGRGSFYEQYF. For the CDR3, the DNA is TGTGCCAGCAGCTTGGACGGTAGGGGCAGCTTCTACGAGCAGTACTTC.

The rearrangement uses TRBV2 and TRBJ2-6; a weak D match, TRBD2 (6 bases). This CDR3 has 15 amino acids. Trimming shortened V by 7 bases and J by 1 base, and 11 bases separated the two germline ends. Germline V gene data show CDR1 as SNHLY and CDR2 as FYNNEI. CDR3 in DNA: TGTGCCAGCAATTCACGGGGGTCTGGGGCCAACGTCCTGACTTTC. It translates to CASNSRGSGANVLTF.

As to this clone: The sample carries other DNA sequences with the same CDR3. The V call is TRBV20-1, the J call TRBJ2-5; no reliable D call. With 6 bases removed from V and 2 bases from J, the gap between germline ends came to 4 bases. The CDR3 consists of 10 residues. Per germline, CDR1 DFQATT and CDR2 SNEGSKA (reference sequence). The CDR3 nucleotides are TGCAGTGCAAGACAAGAGACCCAGTACTTC. It translates to CSARQETQYF.

This clone was seen a handful of times. This rearrangement joins TRBV5-4 to TRBJ2-2, with 9 bases that match TRBD1. Losses at the gene ends were 4 bases for V and 7 bases for J; bases not matched to a gene: 8. This CDR3 spans 15 amino acids. CDR1 is SGHNT, CDR2 YYREEE, per germline (reference sequence). This CDR3 is CASSQRDRAFGELFF. DNA of the CDR3: TGTGCCAGCAGCCAACGGGACAGGGCCTTCGGGGAGCTGTTTTTT.